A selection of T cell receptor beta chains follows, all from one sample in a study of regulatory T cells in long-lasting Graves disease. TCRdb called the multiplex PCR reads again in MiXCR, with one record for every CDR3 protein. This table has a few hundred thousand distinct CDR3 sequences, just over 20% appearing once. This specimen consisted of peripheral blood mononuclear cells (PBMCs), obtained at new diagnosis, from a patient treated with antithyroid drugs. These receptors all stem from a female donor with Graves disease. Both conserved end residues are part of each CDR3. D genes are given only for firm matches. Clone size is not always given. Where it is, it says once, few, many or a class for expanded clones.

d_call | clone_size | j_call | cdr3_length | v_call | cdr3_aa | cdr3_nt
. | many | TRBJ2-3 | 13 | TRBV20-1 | CSASPGVSDTQYF | TGCAGTGCTAGCCCAGGGGTTTCAGATACGCAGTATTTT
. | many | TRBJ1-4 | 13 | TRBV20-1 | CSARVLVNEKLFF | TGCAGTGCTAGAGTTCTTGTTAATGAAAAACTGTTTTTT
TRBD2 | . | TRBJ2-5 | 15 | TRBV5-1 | CASSLGAGVRETQYF | TGCGCCAGCAGCTTGGGGGCGGGAGTACGGGAGACCCAGTACTTC
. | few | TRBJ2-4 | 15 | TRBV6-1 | CASSESRDNTNIQCF | TGTGCCAGCAGTGAGTCTAGGGACAACACAAACATTCAGTGCTTC
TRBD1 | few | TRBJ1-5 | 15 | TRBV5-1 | CASSLAGQGNQPQHF | TGCGCCAGCAGCTTGGCGGGACAGGGCAATCAGCCCCAGCATTTT
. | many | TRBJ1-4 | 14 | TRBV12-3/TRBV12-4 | CASSLVGAGEKLFF | TGTGCCAGCAGTTTAGTCGGGGCTGGGGAAAAACTGTTTTTT
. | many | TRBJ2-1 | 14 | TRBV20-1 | CSARASETGNEQFF | TGCAGTGCTAGAGCGTCCGAAACGGGCAATGAGCAGTTCTTC
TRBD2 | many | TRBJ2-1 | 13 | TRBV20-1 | CSATGTSGKEQFF | TGCAGTGCCACCGGGACTAGCGGGAAGGAGCAGTTCTTC
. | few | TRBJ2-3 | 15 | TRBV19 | CASSIGGIQGDTQYF | TGTGCCAGTAGTATCGGAGGCATCCAGGGAGATACGCAGTATTTT
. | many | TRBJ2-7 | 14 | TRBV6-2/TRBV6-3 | CASSYPSGSYEQYF | TGTGCCAGCAGTTACCCCAGCGGGTCCTACGAGCAGTACTTC
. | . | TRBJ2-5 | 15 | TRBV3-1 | CASSQPDSGKETQYF | TGTGCCAGCAGCCAACCGGACAGCGGGAAAGAGACCCAGTACTTC
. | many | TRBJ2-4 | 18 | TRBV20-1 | CSARDQFETVLAKNIQYF | TGCAGTGCTAGAGATCAGTTTGAGACAGTCCTAGCCAAAAACATTCAGTACTTC
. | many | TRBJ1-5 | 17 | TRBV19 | CASSGSDATSSNQPQHF | TGTGCCAGTAGTGGATCGGACGCAACGAGTAGCAATCAGCCCCAGCATTTT
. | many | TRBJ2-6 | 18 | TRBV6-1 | CASSVSSRVFEGANVLTF | TGTGCCAGCAGTGTAAGCTCCAGGGTCTTTGAGGGGGCCAACGTCCTGACTTTC